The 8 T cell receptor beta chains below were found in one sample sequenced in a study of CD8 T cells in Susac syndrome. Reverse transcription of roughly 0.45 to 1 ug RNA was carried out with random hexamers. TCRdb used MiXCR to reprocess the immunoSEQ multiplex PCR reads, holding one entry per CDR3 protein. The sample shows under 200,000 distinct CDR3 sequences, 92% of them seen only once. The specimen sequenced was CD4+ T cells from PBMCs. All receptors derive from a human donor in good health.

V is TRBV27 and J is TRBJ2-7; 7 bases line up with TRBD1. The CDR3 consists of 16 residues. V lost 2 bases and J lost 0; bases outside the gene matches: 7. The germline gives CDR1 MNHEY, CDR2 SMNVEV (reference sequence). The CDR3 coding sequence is TGTGCCAGCAGTTTAGGAGACAGGGTGAGCTCCTACGAGCAGTACTTC. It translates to CASSLGDRVSSYEQYF.

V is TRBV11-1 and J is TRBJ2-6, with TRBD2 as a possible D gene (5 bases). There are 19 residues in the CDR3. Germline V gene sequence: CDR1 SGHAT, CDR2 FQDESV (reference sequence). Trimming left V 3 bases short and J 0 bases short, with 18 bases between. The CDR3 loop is CASSLSSLALYSGANVLTF. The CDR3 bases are TGTGCCAGCAGCTTGAGTAGCCTAGCCCTATACTCTGGGGCCAACGTCCTGACTTTC.

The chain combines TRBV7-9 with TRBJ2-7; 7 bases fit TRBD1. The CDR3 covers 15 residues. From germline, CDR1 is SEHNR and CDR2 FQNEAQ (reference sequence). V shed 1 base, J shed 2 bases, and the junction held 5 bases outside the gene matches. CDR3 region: CASSLGLGQTYEQYF. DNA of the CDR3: TGTGCCAGCAGCTTAGGTTTGGGACAGACCTACGAGCAGTACTTC.

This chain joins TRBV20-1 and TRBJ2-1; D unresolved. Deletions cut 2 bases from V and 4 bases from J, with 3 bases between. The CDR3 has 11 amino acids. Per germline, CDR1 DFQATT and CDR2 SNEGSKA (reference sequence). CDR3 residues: CSARQYNEQFF. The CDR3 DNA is TGCAGTGCTAGACAGTACAATGAGCAGTTCTTC.

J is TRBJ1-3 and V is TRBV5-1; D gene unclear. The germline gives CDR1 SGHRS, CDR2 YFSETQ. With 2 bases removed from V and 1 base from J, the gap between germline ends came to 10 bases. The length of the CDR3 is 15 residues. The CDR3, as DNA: TGCGCCAGCAGCTTTGAGGCGGAATCTGGAAACACCATATATTTT. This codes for CASSFEAESGNTIYF.

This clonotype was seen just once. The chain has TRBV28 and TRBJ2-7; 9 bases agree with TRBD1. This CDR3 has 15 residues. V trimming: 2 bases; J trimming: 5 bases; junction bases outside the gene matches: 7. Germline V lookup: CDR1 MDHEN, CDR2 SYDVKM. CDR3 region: CASSLPGTGIDEQYF. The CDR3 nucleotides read TGTGCCAGCAGTTTACCCGGGACAGGGATCGACGAGCAGTACTTC.

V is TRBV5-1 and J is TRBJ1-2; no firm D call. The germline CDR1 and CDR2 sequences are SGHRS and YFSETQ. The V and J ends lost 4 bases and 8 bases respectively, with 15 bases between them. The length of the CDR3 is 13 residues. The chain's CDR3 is CASSASRVEGYTF. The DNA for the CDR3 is TGCGCCAGCAGCGCGAGCCGGGTTGAGGGCTACACCTTC.

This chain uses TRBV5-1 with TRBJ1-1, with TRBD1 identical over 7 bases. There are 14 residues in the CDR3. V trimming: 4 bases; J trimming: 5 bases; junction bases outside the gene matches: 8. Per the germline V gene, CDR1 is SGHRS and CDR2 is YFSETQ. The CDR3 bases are TGCGCCAGCAGCCCGGGACAGCCGGAGACTGAAGCTTTCTTT. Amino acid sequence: CASSPGQPETEAFF.